The 25 T cell receptor beta chains presented below share a single source sample, sequenced in a study of T cells in Graves' hyperthyroidism and ophthalmopathy. Using RNA transcripts as the source, TCR beta CDR3 regions were amplified. When the TCR CDR3 underwent first-round RT-PCR, the HTBI primer set was used. TCRdb re-called the multiplex PCR reads with MiXCR, one entry per CDR3 protein. The table lists over 300,000 distinct CDR3 sequences, roughly 14% of them singletons. The sequenced material came from blood. These receptors originate from a woman aged 55-69 years with Graves' hyperthyroidism.

This clonotype has more than one count but fewer than ten. The V gene is TRBV7-6, the J gene TRBJ2-7, with D maybe TRBD1 (7 bases). The germline V and J ends were trimmed by 6 bases and 3 bases, with 15 bases remaining between them. CDR3 length: 14 residues. Germline V gene sequence: CDR1 SGHVS, CDR2 FNYEAQ. For the CDR3, the DNA is TGTGCCAGCAGTAGGGGGCGGGGTTACTACGAGCAGTACTTC. This gives the protein CASSRGRGYYEQYF.

This clonotype was detected a few times. The chain uses TRBV5-1 and TRBJ2-7, with D possibly being TRBD1 (6 bases). Germline loops: CDR1 SGHRS, CDR2 YFSETQ. The CDR3 is 13 amino acids. Deletions cut 4 bases from V and 6 bases from J, with 14 bases between. The CDR3 reads CASSRDRTVEQYF. CDR3 coding DNA: TGCGCCAGCAGCCGAGATCGGACAGTCGAGCAGTACTTC.

This rearrangement joins TRBV4-2 to TRBJ2-7, with 7 nucleotides matching TRBD1. The CDR3 is 15 amino acids. Germline assignment: CDR1 LGHNA and CDR2 YNFKEQ. J gave up 0 bases and V 1 base, and 3 bases lay outside the gene matches. CDR3: CASSQVWDSSYEQYF. The DNA for the CDR3 is TGTGCCAGCAGCCAAGTATGGGACAGCTCCTACGAGCAGTACTTC.

This clonotype was observed many times. J is TRBJ2-1 and V is TRBV5-1; possible D gene TRBD1, 5 bases. V was clipped by 0 bases and J by 4 bases, with 14 bases between them. This CDR3 is 16 amino acids long. Germline values: CDR1 SGHRS, CDR2 YFSETQ. CDR3 sequence: CASSLDGAAAYNEQFF. The CDR3 region has the DNA TGCGCCAGCAGCTTGGATGGGGCGGCGGCATACAATGAGCAGTTCTTC.

This chain links TRBV5-1 with TRBJ2-1; 10 bases match TRBD2. The germline CDR1 and CDR2 sequences are SGHRS and YFSETQ. The junction had 8 bases not matched to a gene; V was cut back by 0 bases and J by 8 bases. The CDR3 totals 16 residues. CDR3 amino acids: CASSLAGTSVLDEQFF. The DNA for the CDR3 is TGCGCCAGCAGCTTGGCAGGGACTAGCGTTTTGGATGAGCAGTTCTTC. Based on the CDR3 plus reference TRBV5-1 and TRBJ2-1, the full variable domain is KAGVTQTPRYLIKTRGQQVTLSCSPISGHRSVSWYQQTPGQGLQFLFEYFSETQRNKGNFPGRFSGRQFSNSRSEMNVSTLELGDSALYLCASSLAGTSVLDEQFFGPGTRLTVL.

The chain joins TRBV29-1 to TRBJ2-7, with D possibly TRBD1 on 5 matching bases. Trimming took 4 bases from V and 4 from J, leaving 14 bases between them. Germline loops: CDR1 SQVTM, CDR2 ANQGSEA. This CDR3 comprises 13 residues. The CDR3 reads CSVVRQGTYEQYF. The CDR3 nucleotides read TGCAGCGTTGTTCGGCAGGGCACTTACGAGCAGTACTTC.

This clonotype was seen only a few times. V and J are TRBV27 and TRBJ2-5; TRBD2 matches at 7 bases. The CDR3 loop spans 15 amino acids. Trimming removed 10 bases from V and 2 bases from J; junction bases left unmatched: 13. Germline CDR1 is MNHEY and CDR2 is SMNVEV (reference sequence). CDR3 in amino acids: CATQGLGRAQETQYF. The CDR3 nucleotides read TGTGCCACCCAAGGACTAGGAAGGGCTCAAGAGACCCAGTACTTC.

There are many counts of this clonotype. The chain employs TRBV20-1 and TRBJ1-2, with a possible D match to TRBD1 (5 bases). CDR3 length: 13 amino acids. Per the germline V gene, CDR1 is DFQATT and CDR2 is SNEGSKA (reference sequence). Trimming removed 4 bases at V and 1 base at J, with 10 bases between. The CDR3: CSANTGVNYGYTF. The CDR3 coding sequence is TGCAGTGCTAATACAGGAGTTAACTATGGCTACACCTTC.

V usage is TRBV10-3 and J usage is TRBJ1-4; D possibly corresponds to TRBD1 (6 bases). The CDR3 has 11 residues. V lost 10 bases to trimming and J lost 8 bases, with 11 bases between them. Germline CDR1 reads ENHRY; CDR2 reads SYGVKD. The CDR3 coding sequence is TGTGCCACCCGGGACAACGAAAAACTGTTTTTT. Translation: CATRDNEKLFF.

This chain joins TRBV20-1 and TRBJ2-1; 9 nucleotides agree with TRBD2. The CDR3 runs to 15 residues. Germline CDR1 is DFQATT and CDR2 is SNEGSKA (reference sequence). V lost 0 bases to trimming and J lost 8 bases; unmatched junction nucleotides: 8. The CDR3 sequence is CSARDTASGMYEQFF. For the CDR3, the DNA is TGCAGTGCTAGAGATACGGCTAGCGGGATGTATGAGCAGTTCTTC.

This clonotype has a handful of counts. The chain links TRBV14 to TRBJ1-2; no reliable D call. The germline gives CDR1 SGHDN, CDR2 FVKESK. V lost 4 bases and J lost 4, with 7 bases in between. This CDR3 has 12 residues. The CDR3 coding sequence is TGTGCCAGCAGCCCGAACACCTATGGCTACACCTTC. The encoded protein is CASSPNTYGYTF.

Many counts were recorded for this clonotype. The rearrangement links TRBV11-3 to TRBJ1-2; TRBD1 matches 9 bases. V was pared by 4 bases and J by 11 bases, with 8 bases of the junction left unmatched. The CDR3 runs to 13 residues. Germline loops: CDR1 SGHNT, CDR2 YENEEA. In nucleotides, the CDR3 is TGTGCCAGCAGCTCTCATCGGACAGGGGAATACACCTTC. Translation: CASSSHRTGEYTF.

This clonotype was seen a handful of times. The chain links TRBV6-1 to TRBJ2-7, with 11 bases matching TRBD2. Germline CDR1 is MNHNS and CDR2 is SASEGT. This CDR3 is 15 amino acids long. V shed 2 bases and J 5 bases; nucleotides not matched to a gene: 5. The chain's CDR3 is CASSEMTSGKHEQYF. CDR3 DNA sequence: TGTGCCAGCAGTGAAATGACTAGCGGGAAGCACGAGCAGTACTTC.

This clonotype has a count of ten or more. The J gene is TRBJ2-1, the V gene TRBV29-1; D is possibly TRBD1 (6 bases). Germline assignment: CDR1 SQVTM and CDR2 ANQGSEA. This CDR3 comprises 13 residues. V lost 5 bases and J 8 bases, leaving 16 bases between the germline ends. The CDR3 loop reads CSVWDPGDHEQFF. CDR3 nucleotides: TGCAGCGTTTGGGATCCAGGGGATCATGAGCAGTTCTTC.

The sample holds many counts of this clonotype. The gene calls are TRBV11-2 and TRBJ2-7; no reliable D call. The germline CDR1 and CDR2 sequences are SGHAT and FQNNGV. The CDR3 runs to 12 residues. Trimming took off 1 base at V and 3 bases at J, with 4 bases between the two ends. In DNA form, the CDR3 reads TGTGCCAGCAGCTTAGGTATCTACGAGCAGTACTTC. It encodes CASSLGIYEQYF.

The rearrangement links TRBV19 to TRBJ1-1; TRBD1 matches at 7 bases. The V gene end was trimmed by 6 bases and the J gene end by 7 bases; junction bases not matched to a gene: 14. The CDR3 loop spans 15 amino acids. CDR1 is LNHDA, CDR2 SQIVND, per germline (reference sequence). The CDR3 DNA reads TGTGCCAGTAGAACGGGTACGGACAGGTGGGATGAAGCTTTCTTT. Translation: CASRTGTDRWDEAFF.

This clonotype was counted ten times or more. The V gene is TRBV3-1, the J gene TRBJ2-5; the match to TRBD2 covers 10 bases. Germline-derived CDR1 and CDR2 are LGHDT and YNNKEL (reference sequence). The trim removed 1 base at V and 4 bases at J, leaving 12 bases unmatched. The CDR3 covers 18 residues. CDR3 coding DNA: TGTGCCAGCAGCCAAGGTTTCGTGGGGCTAGCGGGAGCAGAGACCCAGTACTTC. Its protein product is CASSQGFVGLAGAETQYF.

This clonotype was seen many times. Here the CDR3 reads CASSLGGTQWETQYF. CDR3 sequence (DNA): TGTGCCAGCAGCTTAGGCGGGACTCAATGGGAGACCCAGTACTTC. The genes are TRBV11-2 and TRBJ2-5; tentative D call: TRBD2 (6 bases). The V and J ends lost 1 base and 5 bases respectively, with 14 bases between them. Germline lookup yields CDR1 SGHAT and CDR2 FQNNGV. CDR3 length equals 15 residues.

This clonotype was detected many times. The rearrangement uses TRBV11-2 and TRBJ2-5; D unresolved. The V end was cut by 0 bases, the J end by 5 bases, with 10 bases between. The V gene's germline CDR1 is SGHAT and CDR2 FQNNGV. The CDR3 is 14 residues long. The CDR3 loop is CASSLDPLWETQYF. CDR3 in DNA: TGTGCCAGCAGCTTAGATCCCTTATGGGAGACCCAGTACTTC. Variable domain in full (rest from reference TRBV11-2 and TRBJ2-5): EAGVAQSPRYKIIEKRQSVAFWCNPISGHATLYWYQQILGQGPKLLIQFQNNGVVDDSQLPKDRFSAERLKGVDSTLKIQPAKLEDSAVYLCASSLDPLWETQYFGPGTRLLVL.

This clonotype was recorded at least ten times. The J gene is TRBJ2-3, the V gene TRBV29-1; 9 bases line up with TRBD2. This CDR3 spans 14 amino acids. Per the germline V gene, CDR1 is SQVTM and CDR2 is ANQGSEA. V lost 3 bases to trimming and J lost 4 bases; unmatched junction nucleotides: 5. The CDR3 spells CSVEASGISDTQYF. The CDR3 nucleotides are TGCAGCGTTGAGGCTAGCGGGATTTCAGATACGCAGTATTTT.

The rearrangement uses TRBV24-1 and TRBJ1-2; D unclear. The CDR3 is 14 residues long. CDR1 is KGHDR and CDR2 is SFDVKD in the germline V gene. With 4 bases removed from V and 4 bases from J, the gap between germline ends came to 12 bases. The CDR3 reads CATSDTGRSYGYTF. The CDR3, as DNA: TGTGCCACCAGTGACACCGGGAGATCCTATGGCTACACCTTC.

Many counts were recorded for this clonotype. V usage is TRBV10-3 and J usage is TRBJ1-1; D perhaps matches TRBD1 (6 bases). V was shortened by 7 bases and J by 4 bases, with 16 bases between the two germline ends. This CDR3 region has 14 residues. CDR1 is ENHRY, CDR2 SYGVKD, per germline. In DNA form, the CDR3 reads TGTGCCATCACGGGGGGCGCAACTGGCACTGAAGCTTTCTTT. Protein: CAITGGATGTEAFF.

This clonotype was counted a few times. In DNA, the CDR3 is TGTGCCAGCACCCGCGGGTCTAACTCCTACGAGCAGTACTTC. Amino acids: CASTRGSNSYEQYF. The V and J genes are TRBV7-9 and TRBJ2-7; D possibly corresponds to TRBD2 (5 bases). The CDR3 covers 14 residues. V lost 7 bases to trimming and J lost 0 bases, with 13 bases between them. CDR1 and CDR2 from the germline V gene are SEHNR and FQNEAQ (reference sequence).

The chain links TRBV20-1 to TRBJ2-7, with TRBD2 matching 8 bases. This CDR3 region has 14 residues. The ends lost 1 base at V and 6 bases at J; junction bases unmatched: 8. Germline V gives CDR1 DFQATT, CDR2 SNEGSKA (reference sequence). The CDR3 here is CSARGPLAVGEQYF. CDR3 coding DNA: TGCAGTGCTAGAGGGCCACTAGCGGTGGGCGAGCAGTACTTC.

The chain joins TRBV28 to TRBJ2-6; D is possibly TRBD2 (7 bases). The CDR3 loop spans 15 amino acids. Germline loops: CDR1 MDHEN, CDR2 SYDVKM. V was pared by 8 bases and J by 0 bases, with 11 bases between. CDR3 residues: CASQGGASGANVLTF. CDR3 bases: TGTGCCAGCCAAGGGGGGGCCTCTGGGGCCAACGTCCTGACTTTC.